Listed below are T cell receptor beta chains from one sample, sequenced in a study of T cells in narcolepsy. The repertoire was sequenced with immunoSEQ multiplex PCR; TCRdb's copy has only in-frame clones and lacks some. The data show some 24,000 clones, with 85% seen just once and under 1.5% held by the top ten. The sample was CD45RA- memory CD4+ T cells from PBMCs. These receptors were collected from a human donor with narcolepsy. Both conserved end residues are trimmed from each CDR3.

V gene	J gene	CDR3 length	CDR3 protein
TRBV11-2	TRBJ1-6	13	ASSLDGNSYSPLH
TRBV19	TRBJ2-5	13	ASSTLAGLQETQY
TRBV7-2	TRBJ2-3	11	ASSLDYTDTQY
TRBV10-3	TRBJ2-3	13	AIGRSSAYTDTQY
TRBV2	TRBJ2-5	12	ASKTTGGSETQY
TRBV13	TRBJ2-5	12	ASSPLRVGETQY
TRBV28	TRBJ1-2	13	ASSLGGVEYYGYT
TRBV5-1	TRBJ2-1	19	ASSLAMVFSVGLARDNEQF
TRBV28	TRBJ1-3	12	ASRPGLLGNTIY
TRBV5-1	TRBJ2-3	12	ASQDRPFTDTQY
TRBV7-6	TRBJ2-7	12	ASSLGGTAPEQY
TRBV27	TRBJ1-5	13	ASSFNGQSNQPQH
TRBV5-1	TRBJ2-1	12	ASSTGTGPKEQF
TRBV6-6	TRBJ1-5	12	ASSQTFSNQPQH
TRBV19	TRBJ2-7	12	ASSRGGTTYEQY
TRBV27	TRBJ1-5	13	ASSVGTGFNQPQH
TRBV7-2	TRBJ1-3	12	ASSLASSGNTIY
TRBV7-9	TRBJ1-5	12	ASSLGSVNQPQH
TRBV9	TRBJ2-7	12	ASSPVGGTYEQY
TRBV27	TRBJ1-1	13	ASSAHTGGNTEAF
TRBV5-5	TRBJ2-7	12	ASNLQGVSYEQY
TRBV5-6	TRBJ2-1	13	ASSLVGSSYNEQF
TRBV28	TRBJ2-7	14	ASSLVGASGRNEQY
TRBV27	TRBJ1-6	13	ASRTPDSRNSPLH
TRBV19	TRBJ2-7	12	ASRTPGQGGEQY
TRBV2	TRBJ2-5	11	ASSEPGRETQY
TRBV9	TRBJ2-3	11	ASSVDGTDTQY
TRBV7-7	TRBJ2-5	14	ASSSWTGTNQETQY
TRBV9	TRBJ2-7	12	ASSRGLAGYEQY
TRBV11-2	TRBJ1-1	14	ASRSDRELRNTEAF
TRBV5-1	TRBJ2-5	13	ASSLAPRSGGTQY
TRBV7-9	TRBJ2-1	15	ASSRGLAEIHYNEQF
TRBV10-3	TRBJ1-5	11	AIQGQGDQPQH
TRBV19	TRBJ2-7	11	ASSRTAAYEQY
TRBV29-1	TRBJ2-7	10	SAQGQAYEQY
TRBV19	TRBJ2-7	12	ASKTTSDSYEQY
TRBV5-1	TRBJ1-1	15	ASSLVGGRVVNTEAF
TRBV25-1	TRBJ1-1	15	ATHGGGDLFMNTEAF
TRBV2	TRBJ1-2	11	ASGATERRGYT
TRBV28	TRBJ1-3	14	ASSFSGTISGNTIY
TRBV29-1	TRBJ1-5	12	SVVGTGLNQPQH
TRBV28	TRBJ2-6	15	ASSPWTVLSGANVLT
TRBV6-1	TRBJ1-3	12	ASSDYRGQNTIY
TRBV7-9	TRBJ1-5	15	ASSSGQGDYSNQPQH
TRBV6-4	TRBJ1-2	14	ASRPSLTTMNYGYT